Sequencing of this TCR beta chain was carried out in a study of regulatory T cells in long-lasting Graves disease. Arm-PCR of CDR3 regions and iRepertoire HTBI primers were used to build TCR beta libraries. One entry per CDR3 protein, called by TCRdb with MiXCR from the multiplex PCR reads. The sample lists about 220,000 distinct CDR3 sequences, 15% to 20% occurring once. This clonotype has ten or more counts. CDR3 length: 14 residues. V was shortened by 2 bases and J by 11 bases, with 18 bases between the two germline ends. Germline V lookup: CDR1 LGHDT, CDR2 YNNKEL (reference sequence). Time point reported: newly diagnosed GD, antithyroid drugs for less than 3 months. There was RNA extracted from PBMCs, and the TCR library was made from it. The same data also contributed to another study, on T cells in Graves' hyperthyroidism and ophthalmopathy.

This receptor was identified in a woman aged 30 to 39 with Graves disease. The V and J genes are TRBV3-1 and TRBJ1-1; a weak D match, TRBD1 (6 bases). The material was peripheral blood mononuclear cells (PBMCs), obtained at new diagnosis, from a patient treated with antithyroid drugs. CDR3 in amino acids: CASSQIQGSRNAFF. For the CDR3, the DNA is TGTGCCAGCAGCCAAATCCAGGGGAGCAGGAATGCTTTCTTT.